This entry describes one TCR beta chain. The data were taken from a study of PD-L1 blockade in urothelial cancer. The germline V gene encodes CDR1 SGHVS and CDR2 FNYEAQ. With V trimmed by 1 base and J by 2 bases, 6 bases remained unmatched. The CDR3 extends over 16 amino acids. Sequenced by immunoSEQ multiplex PCR; TCRdb stores in-frame clones only, minus some. This repertoire shows some 49,000 clones, roughly nine tenths found once; its top ten account for 7.6%. The TCR sequence derives from a man between 60 and 70 years old with urothelial cancer. This specimen was PBMCs, taken around atezolizumab (anti-PD-L1) treatment. The chain couples TRBV7-6 to TRBJ2-7; 9 nucleotides agree with TRBD1. The CDR3 sequence is CASSLGVGQGTYEQYF. CDR3 coding DNA: TGTGCCAGCAGCTTAGGAGTCGGACAGGGGACCTACGAGCAGTACTTC.